These 14 T cell receptor beta chains share one sample of origin, sequenced in a study of CD4 T cells in relation to SARS-CoV-2 and coronaviruses. Unexposed donor CD4+ T cells date from 2011-2018, before the COVID-19 pandemic. Profiled with immunoSEQ multiplex PCR; TCRdb holds only in-frame clones, not every one. Of roughly 71,000 clones in the sample, over 70% were seen once. Material for sequencing was memory CD4+ T cells from PBMCs. Receptors originate from a human donor in good health.

This clone was counted once. The V and J genes are TRBV27 and TRBJ1-4; no reliable D call. The germline V gene encodes CDR1 MNHEY and CDR2 SMNVEV (reference sequence). V was trimmed by 8 bases and J by 9 bases, leaving 22 bases between them. The CDR3 runs 15 residues. CDR3 sequence: CASPPRAAERKKLFF. CDR3 bases: TGTGCCAGCCCCCCCCGAGCGGCAGAGCGGAAAAAACTGTTTTTT.

The chain uses TRBV9 and TRBJ2-2; D possibly corresponds to TRBD1 (5 bases). The germline V gene encodes CDR1 SGDLS and CDR2 YYNGEE. The CDR3 loop spans 13 amino acids. V lost 4 bases and J lost 4, with 8 bases in between. DNA of the CDR3: TGTGCCAGCAGCCCCAGGGTCACCGGGGAGCTGTTTTTT. This gives the protein CASSPRVTGELFF.

This clone appeared a few times. The chain employs TRBV30 and TRBJ2-3; D is uncertain. The V end was cut by 8 bases, the J end by 0 bases, with 15 bases between. The CDR3 totals 14 residues. CDR1 and CDR2 (germline): GTSNPN, SVGIG (reference sequence). CDR3 loop: CALAGPSSTDTQYF. The CDR3 DNA is TGTGCCCTTGCTGGACCTTCTAGCACAGATACGCAGTATTTT.

CDR3 amino acids: CASLYTGTSGNEQYF. The CDR3 nucleotides read TGTGCCAGCCTATATACCGGGACTAGCGGGAACGAGCAGTACTTC. The chain combines TRBV6-6 with TRBJ2-7; 13 nucleotides agree with TRBD2. The germline CDR1 and CDR2 sequences are MNHNY and SVGAGI (reference sequence). The length of the CDR3 is 15 residues. V lost 8 bases to trimming and J lost 5 bases; unmatched junction nucleotides: 9.

This clone occurred a few times. This sequence joins TRBV3-1 (or the pseudogene TRBV3-2) and TRBJ1-1; no definite D call. Germline loops: CDR1 LGHDT, CDR2 YNNKEL (reference sequence). V gave up 0 bases and J gave up 5 bases, with 7 bases separating them. The CDR3 extends over 13 amino acids. The CDR3 coding sequence is TGTGCCAGCAGCCAAGAAGGGAGAACTGAAGCTTTCTTT. This gives the protein CASSQEGRTEAFF.

This chain connects TRBV18 to TRBJ1-2; D is perhaps TRBD1 (6 bases). The CDR3 has 16 amino acids. V was shortened by 2 bases and J by 5 bases, with 18 bases between the two germline ends. The V gene's germline CDR1 is KGHSH and CDR2 LQKENI. The CDR3, as DNA: TGTGCCAGCTCACCAGCAACAGGGTCCTTGGATTATGGCTACACCTTC. Encoded protein: CASSPATGSLDYGYTF.

The CDR3 coding sequence is TGTGCCAGCAGCTTGGGACAGGGAGGAAACGGGGAGCTGTTTTTT. This gives the protein CASSLGQGGNGELFF. The J gene is TRBJ2-2, the V gene TRBV11-3; TRBD1 aligns across 9 bases. J lost 7 bases, V lost 3 bases, and 6 bases had no gene match. The germline V gene encodes CDR1 SGHNT and CDR2 YENEEA. The CDR3 has 15 amino acids.

The gene calls are TRBV5-5 and TRBJ1-2; no firm D call. The CDR3 loop spans 12 amino acids. Trimming stripped 1 base from V and 6 bases from J, with 7 bases between. Germline CDR1 reads SGHKS; CDR2 reads YYEKEE (reference sequence). The DNA of the CDR3 is TGTGCCAGCAGCTTGTTCGGGGATGGCTACACCTTC. This encodes CASSLFGDGYTF.

The chain combines TRBV28 with TRBJ1-4; D perhaps matches TRBD1 (5 bases). The CDR3 has 16 residues. The germline CDR1 and CDR2 sequences are MDHEN and SYDVKM. V lost 2 bases and J 5 bases, leaving 15 bases between the germline ends. For the CDR3, the DNA is TGTGCCAGCAGTTTAGCAGGGTCGGGGTTGAATGAAAAACTGTTTTTT. This translates into CASSLAGSGLNEKLFF.

V usage is TRBV2 and J usage is TRBJ1-5; possible D gene TRBD1, 5 bases. CDR1 and CDR2 from the germline V gene are SNHLY and FYNNEI. The V and J ends lost 5 bases and 6 bases respectively, with 17 bases between them. CDR3 length: 15 residues. DNA for the CDR3: TGTGCCAGCAGTAAGGACACGGCTTGGGGTCAGCCCCAGCATTTT. Protein sequence: CASSKDTAWGQPQHF.

This clone has a handful of counts. This chain connects TRBV2 to TRBJ1-5; maybe TRBD1 (6 bases). The CDR3 has 14 amino acids. CDR1 and CDR2 from the germline V gene are SNHLY and FYNNEI. V was clipped by 8 bases and J by 2 bases, with 13 bases between them. The CDR3 protein is CASHREAGNQPQHF. CDR3 in DNA: TGTGCCAGCCACAGGGAAGCGGGCAATCAGCCCCAGCATTTT.

This rearrangement joins TRBV28 to TRBJ2-3, with 8 nucleotides matching TRBD2. With V trimmed by 8 bases and J by 2 bases, 3 bases remained unmatched. Germline CDR1 reads MDHEN; CDR2 reads SYDVKM. The CDR3 extends over 13 amino acids. The CDR3 DNA sequence: TGTGCCAGCTTGACTAGCGCCACAGATACGCAGTATTTT. Protein: CASLTSATDTQYF.

V usage is TRBV10-3 and J usage is TRBJ2-1; perhaps TRBD2 as D (6 bases). V was shortened by 7 bases and J by 6 bases, with 22 bases between the two germline ends. Germline loops: CDR1 ENHRY, CDR2 SYGVKD. CDR3 size: 16 residues. CDR3 DNA sequence: TGTGCCATCACGGGTAATCCCCGTACTAGCAGCAATGAGCAGTTCTTC. Translating gives CAITGNPRTSSNEQFF.

The chain couples TRBV9 to TRBJ1-3, with unresolved D. CDR1 SGDLS and CDR2 YYNGEE come from the germline V gene. Trimming took 0 bases from V and 0 from J, leaving 16 bases between them. This CDR3 region has 18 residues. In DNA, the CDR3 is TGTGCCAGCAGCGTAGGTCTTGGACCGAGAAGCTCTGGAAACACCATATATTTT. Encoded protein: CASSVGLGPRSSGNTIYF.